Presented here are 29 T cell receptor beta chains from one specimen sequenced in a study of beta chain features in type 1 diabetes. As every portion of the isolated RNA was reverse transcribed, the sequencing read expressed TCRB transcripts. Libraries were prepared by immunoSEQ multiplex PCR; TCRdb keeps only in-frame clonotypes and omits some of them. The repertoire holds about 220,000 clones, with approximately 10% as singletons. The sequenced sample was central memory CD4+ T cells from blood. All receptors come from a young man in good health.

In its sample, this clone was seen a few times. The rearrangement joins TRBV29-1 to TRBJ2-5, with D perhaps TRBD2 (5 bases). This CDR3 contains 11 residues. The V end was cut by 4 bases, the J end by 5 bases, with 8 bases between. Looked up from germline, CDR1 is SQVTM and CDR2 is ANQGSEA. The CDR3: CSVAGLETQYF. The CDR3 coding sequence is TGCAGCGTTGCAGGACTGGAGACCCAGTACTTC. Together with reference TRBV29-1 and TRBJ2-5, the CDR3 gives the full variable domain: SAVISQKPSRDICQRGTSLTIQCQVDSQVTMMFWYRQQPGQSLTLIATANQGSEATYESGFVIDKFPISRPNLTFSTLTVSNMSPEDSSIYLCSVAGLETQYFGPGTRLLVL.

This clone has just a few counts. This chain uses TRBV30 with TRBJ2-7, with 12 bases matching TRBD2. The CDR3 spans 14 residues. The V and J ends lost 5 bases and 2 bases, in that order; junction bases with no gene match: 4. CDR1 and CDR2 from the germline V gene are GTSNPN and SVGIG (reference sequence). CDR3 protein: CAWGGLAGTYEQYF. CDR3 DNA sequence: TGTGCCTGGGGGGGACTAGCGGGCACCTACGAGCAGTACTTC.

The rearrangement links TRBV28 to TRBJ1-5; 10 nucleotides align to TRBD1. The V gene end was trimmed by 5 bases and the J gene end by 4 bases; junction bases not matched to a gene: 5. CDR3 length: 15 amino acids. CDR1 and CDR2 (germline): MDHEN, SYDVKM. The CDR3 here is CASSEGTGANQPQHF. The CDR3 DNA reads TGTGCCAGCAGTGAGGGGACAGGGGCGAATCAGCCCCAGCATTTT.

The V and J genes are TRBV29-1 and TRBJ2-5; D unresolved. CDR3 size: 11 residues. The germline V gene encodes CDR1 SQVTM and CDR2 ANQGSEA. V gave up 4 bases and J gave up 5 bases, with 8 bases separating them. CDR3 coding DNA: TGCAGCGTTGCCCTGGCCGAGACCCAGTACTTC. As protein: CSVALAETQYF.

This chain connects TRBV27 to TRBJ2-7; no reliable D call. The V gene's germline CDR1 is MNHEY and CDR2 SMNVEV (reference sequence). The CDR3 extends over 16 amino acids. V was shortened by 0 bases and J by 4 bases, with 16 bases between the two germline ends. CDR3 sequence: CASSLSQSKRQYEQYF. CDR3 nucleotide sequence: TGTGCCAGCAGTTTATCGCAATCGAAGAGGCAATACGAGCAGTACTTC.

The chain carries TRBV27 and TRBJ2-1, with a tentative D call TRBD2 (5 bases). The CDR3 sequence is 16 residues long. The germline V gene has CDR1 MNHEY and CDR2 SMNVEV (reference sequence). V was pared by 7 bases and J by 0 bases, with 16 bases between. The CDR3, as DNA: TGTGCCAGCACCAGGCGGGCTACCGGCTCCTACAATGAGCAGTTCTTC. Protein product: CASTRRATGSYNEQFF.

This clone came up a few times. Here the CDR3 reads CASSLGQRNEQFF. The CDR3 DNA follows: TGTGCCAGCAGCTTGGGACAGCGTAATGAGCAGTTCTTC. The chain carries TRBV7-2 and TRBJ2-1, with TRBD1 identical over 7 bases. This CDR3 is 13 amino acids long. Germline CDR1 SGHTA, CDR2 FQGNSA. The V and J ends lost 3 bases and 7 bases, in that order; junction bases with no gene match: 3.

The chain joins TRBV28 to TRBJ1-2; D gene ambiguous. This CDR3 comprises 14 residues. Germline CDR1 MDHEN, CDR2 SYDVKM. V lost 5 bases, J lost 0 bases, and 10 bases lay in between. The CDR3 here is CASSRIFANYGYTF. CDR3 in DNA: TGTGCCAGCAGTCGGATTTTCGCTAACTATGGCTACACCTTC.

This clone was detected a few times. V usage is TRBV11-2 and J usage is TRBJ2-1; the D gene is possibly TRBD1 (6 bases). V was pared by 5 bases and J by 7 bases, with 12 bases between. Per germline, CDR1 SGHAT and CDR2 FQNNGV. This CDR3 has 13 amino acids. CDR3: CASSLAGANEQFF. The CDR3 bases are TGTGCCAGCAGCCTTGCAGGGGCGAATGAGCAGTTCTTC.

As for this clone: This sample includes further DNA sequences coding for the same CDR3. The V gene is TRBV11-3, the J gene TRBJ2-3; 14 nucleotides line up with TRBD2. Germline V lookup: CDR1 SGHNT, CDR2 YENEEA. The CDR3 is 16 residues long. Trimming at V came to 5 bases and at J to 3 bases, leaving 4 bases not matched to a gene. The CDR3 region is CASSPGTSGRTDTQYF. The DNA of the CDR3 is TGTGCCAGCAGCCCAGGGACTAGCGGGAGAACAGATACGCAGTATTTT.

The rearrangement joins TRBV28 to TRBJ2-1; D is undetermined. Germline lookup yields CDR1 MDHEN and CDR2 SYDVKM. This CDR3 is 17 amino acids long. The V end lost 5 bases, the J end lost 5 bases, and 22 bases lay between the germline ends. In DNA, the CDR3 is TGTGCCAGCAGTCCTATACCCCCCCCGGACGGACACAATGAGCAGTTCTTC. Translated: CASSPIPPPDGHNEQFF.

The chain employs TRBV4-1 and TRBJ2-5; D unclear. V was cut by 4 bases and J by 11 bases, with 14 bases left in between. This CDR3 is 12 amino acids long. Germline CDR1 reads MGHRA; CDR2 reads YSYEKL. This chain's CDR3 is CASSRPGPEQYF. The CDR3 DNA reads TGCGCCAGCAGCCGACCCGGCCCAGAGCAGTACTTC.

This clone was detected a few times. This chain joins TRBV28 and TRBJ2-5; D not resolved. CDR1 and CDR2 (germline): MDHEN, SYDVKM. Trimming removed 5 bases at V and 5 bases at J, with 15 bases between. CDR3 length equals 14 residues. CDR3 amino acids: CASSPPAGWETQYF. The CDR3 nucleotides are TGTGCCAGCAGTCCCCCAGCTGGGTGGGAGACCCAGTACTTC.

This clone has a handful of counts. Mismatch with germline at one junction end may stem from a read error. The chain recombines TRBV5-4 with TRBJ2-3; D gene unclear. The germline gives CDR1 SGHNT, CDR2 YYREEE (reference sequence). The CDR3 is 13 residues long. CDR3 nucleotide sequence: TGCGCCAGCAGCCAAGAGGCCCCTTTGGCGCAGTATTTT. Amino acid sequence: CASSQEAPLAQYF.

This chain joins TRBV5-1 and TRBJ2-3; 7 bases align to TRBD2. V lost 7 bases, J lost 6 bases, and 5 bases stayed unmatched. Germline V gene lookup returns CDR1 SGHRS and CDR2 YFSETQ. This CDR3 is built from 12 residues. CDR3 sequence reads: CASGLGGDTQYF. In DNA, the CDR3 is TGCGCCAGCGGACTAGGAGGGGATACGCAGTATTTT.

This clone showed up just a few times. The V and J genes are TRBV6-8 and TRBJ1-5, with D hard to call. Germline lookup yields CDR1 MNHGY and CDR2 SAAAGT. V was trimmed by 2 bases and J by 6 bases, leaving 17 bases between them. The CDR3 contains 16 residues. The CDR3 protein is CASSYVSRARSQPQHF. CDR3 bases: TGTGCCAGCAGTTACGTTTCGCGGGCCAGATCTCAGCCCCAGCATTTT.

In DNA, the CDR3 is TGTGCCAGTTCGGAAGGAGGGCCTAACTATGGCTACACCTTC. This gives the protein CASSEGGPNYGYTF. The chain uses TRBV28 and TRBJ1-2; D not certain. The germline CDR1 and CDR2 sequences are MDHEN and SYDVKM. The CDR3 loop spans 14 amino acids. V was clipped by 9 bases and J by 0 bases, with 14 bases between them.

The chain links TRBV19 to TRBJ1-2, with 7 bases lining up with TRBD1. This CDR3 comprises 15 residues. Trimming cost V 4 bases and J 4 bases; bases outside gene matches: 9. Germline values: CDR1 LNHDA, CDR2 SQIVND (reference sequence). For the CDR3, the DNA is TGTGCCAGTAGTACCCCGGGACAGTCTTTCTATGGCTACACCTTC. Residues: CASSTPGQSFYGYTF. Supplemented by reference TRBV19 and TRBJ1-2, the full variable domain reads DGGITQSPKYLFRKEGQNVTLSCEQNLNHDAMYWYRQDPGQGLRLIYYSQIVNDFQKGDIAEGYSVSREKKESFPLTVTSAQKNPTAFYLCASSTPGQSFYGYTFGSGTRLTVV.

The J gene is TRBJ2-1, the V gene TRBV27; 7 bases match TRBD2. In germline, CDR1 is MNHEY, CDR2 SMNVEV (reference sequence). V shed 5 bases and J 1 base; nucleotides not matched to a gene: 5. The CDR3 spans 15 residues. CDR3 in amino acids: CASSKLAPSYNEQFF. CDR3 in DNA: TGTGCCAGCAGTAAACTAGCGCCTTCCTACAATGAGCAGTTCTTC.

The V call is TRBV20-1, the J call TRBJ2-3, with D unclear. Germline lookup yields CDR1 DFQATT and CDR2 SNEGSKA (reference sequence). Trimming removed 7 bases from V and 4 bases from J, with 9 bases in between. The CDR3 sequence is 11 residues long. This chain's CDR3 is CSGPRSDTQYF. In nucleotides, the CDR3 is TGCAGTGGTCCTAGGTCAGATACGCAGTATTTT.

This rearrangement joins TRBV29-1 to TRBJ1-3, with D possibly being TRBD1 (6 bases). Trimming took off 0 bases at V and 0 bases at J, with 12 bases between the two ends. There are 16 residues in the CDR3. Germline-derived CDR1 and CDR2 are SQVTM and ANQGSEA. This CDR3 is CSVEDGTRSSGNTIYF. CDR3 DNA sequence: TGCAGCGTTGAAGATGGGACACGGAGCTCTGGAAACACCATATATTTT.

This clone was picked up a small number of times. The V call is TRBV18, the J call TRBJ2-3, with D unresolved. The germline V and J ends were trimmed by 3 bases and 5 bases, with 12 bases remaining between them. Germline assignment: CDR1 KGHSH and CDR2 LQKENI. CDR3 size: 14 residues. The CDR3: CASSPSVPGDTQYF. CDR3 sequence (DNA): TGTGCCAGCTCACCGTCCGTTCCTGGAGATACGCAGTATTTT.

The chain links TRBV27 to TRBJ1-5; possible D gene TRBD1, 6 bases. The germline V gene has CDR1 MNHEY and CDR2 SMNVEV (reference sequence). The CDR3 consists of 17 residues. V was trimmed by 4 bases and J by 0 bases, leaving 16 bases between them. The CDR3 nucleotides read TGTGCCAGCAGTTCCACCCGCGACAGGTATAGCAATCAGCCCCAGCATTTT. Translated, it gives CASSSTRDRYSNQPQHF.

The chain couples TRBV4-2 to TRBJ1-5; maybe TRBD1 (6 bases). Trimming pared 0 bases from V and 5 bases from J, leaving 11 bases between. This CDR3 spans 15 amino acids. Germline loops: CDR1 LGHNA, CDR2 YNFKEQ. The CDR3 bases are TGTGCCAGCAGCCAAGAGCCGACAGGCGATCAGCCCCAGCATTTT. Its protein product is CASSQEPTGDQPQHF.

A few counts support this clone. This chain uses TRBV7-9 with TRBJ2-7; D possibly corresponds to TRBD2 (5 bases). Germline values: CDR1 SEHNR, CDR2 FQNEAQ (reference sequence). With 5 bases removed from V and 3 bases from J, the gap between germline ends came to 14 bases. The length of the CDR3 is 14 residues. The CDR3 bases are TGTGCCAGCAGCCCAGGACTGGGGAACTACGAGCAGTACTTC. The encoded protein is CASSPGLGNYEQYF.

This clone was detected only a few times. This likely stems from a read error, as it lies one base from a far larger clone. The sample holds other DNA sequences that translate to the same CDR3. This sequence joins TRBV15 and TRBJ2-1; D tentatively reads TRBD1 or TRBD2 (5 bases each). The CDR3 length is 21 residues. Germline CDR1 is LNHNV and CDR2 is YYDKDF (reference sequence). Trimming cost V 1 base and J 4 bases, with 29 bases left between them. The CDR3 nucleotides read TGTGCCACCAGCAGAGGGGGCCGGCCCCCGCGAAAAGGGGAGCGATACAATGAGCAGTTCTTC. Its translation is CATSRGGRPPRKGERYNEQFF.

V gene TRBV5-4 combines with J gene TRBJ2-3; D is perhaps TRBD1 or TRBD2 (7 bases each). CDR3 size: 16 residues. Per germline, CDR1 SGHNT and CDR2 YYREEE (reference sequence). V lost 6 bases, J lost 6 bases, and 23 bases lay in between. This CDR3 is CASTPGVGGGGDTQYF. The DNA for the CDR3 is TGTGCCAGCACCCCCGGGGTCGGGGGAGGGGGCGATACGCAGTATTTT.

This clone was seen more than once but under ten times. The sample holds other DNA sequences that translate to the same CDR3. Here the CDR3 reads CASSEGDSRETQYF. The CDR3 DNA reads as TGTGCCAGCAGTGAAGGGGACAGCCGGGAGACCCAGTACTTC. The gene calls are TRBV6-1 and TRBJ2-5, with 7 nucleotides matching TRBD1. Germline loops: CDR1 MNHNS, CDR2 SASEGT. Trimming cost V 1 base and J 5 bases; bases outside gene matches: 4. This CDR3 has 14 amino acids.

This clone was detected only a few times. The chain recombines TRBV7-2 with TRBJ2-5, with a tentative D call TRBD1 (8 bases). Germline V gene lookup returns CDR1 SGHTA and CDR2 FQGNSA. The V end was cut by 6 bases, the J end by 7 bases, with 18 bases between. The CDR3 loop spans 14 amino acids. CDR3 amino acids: CASSRGTGGRTQYF. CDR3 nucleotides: TGTGCCAGCAGTCGTGGGACAGGCGGGAGGACCCAGTACTTC.